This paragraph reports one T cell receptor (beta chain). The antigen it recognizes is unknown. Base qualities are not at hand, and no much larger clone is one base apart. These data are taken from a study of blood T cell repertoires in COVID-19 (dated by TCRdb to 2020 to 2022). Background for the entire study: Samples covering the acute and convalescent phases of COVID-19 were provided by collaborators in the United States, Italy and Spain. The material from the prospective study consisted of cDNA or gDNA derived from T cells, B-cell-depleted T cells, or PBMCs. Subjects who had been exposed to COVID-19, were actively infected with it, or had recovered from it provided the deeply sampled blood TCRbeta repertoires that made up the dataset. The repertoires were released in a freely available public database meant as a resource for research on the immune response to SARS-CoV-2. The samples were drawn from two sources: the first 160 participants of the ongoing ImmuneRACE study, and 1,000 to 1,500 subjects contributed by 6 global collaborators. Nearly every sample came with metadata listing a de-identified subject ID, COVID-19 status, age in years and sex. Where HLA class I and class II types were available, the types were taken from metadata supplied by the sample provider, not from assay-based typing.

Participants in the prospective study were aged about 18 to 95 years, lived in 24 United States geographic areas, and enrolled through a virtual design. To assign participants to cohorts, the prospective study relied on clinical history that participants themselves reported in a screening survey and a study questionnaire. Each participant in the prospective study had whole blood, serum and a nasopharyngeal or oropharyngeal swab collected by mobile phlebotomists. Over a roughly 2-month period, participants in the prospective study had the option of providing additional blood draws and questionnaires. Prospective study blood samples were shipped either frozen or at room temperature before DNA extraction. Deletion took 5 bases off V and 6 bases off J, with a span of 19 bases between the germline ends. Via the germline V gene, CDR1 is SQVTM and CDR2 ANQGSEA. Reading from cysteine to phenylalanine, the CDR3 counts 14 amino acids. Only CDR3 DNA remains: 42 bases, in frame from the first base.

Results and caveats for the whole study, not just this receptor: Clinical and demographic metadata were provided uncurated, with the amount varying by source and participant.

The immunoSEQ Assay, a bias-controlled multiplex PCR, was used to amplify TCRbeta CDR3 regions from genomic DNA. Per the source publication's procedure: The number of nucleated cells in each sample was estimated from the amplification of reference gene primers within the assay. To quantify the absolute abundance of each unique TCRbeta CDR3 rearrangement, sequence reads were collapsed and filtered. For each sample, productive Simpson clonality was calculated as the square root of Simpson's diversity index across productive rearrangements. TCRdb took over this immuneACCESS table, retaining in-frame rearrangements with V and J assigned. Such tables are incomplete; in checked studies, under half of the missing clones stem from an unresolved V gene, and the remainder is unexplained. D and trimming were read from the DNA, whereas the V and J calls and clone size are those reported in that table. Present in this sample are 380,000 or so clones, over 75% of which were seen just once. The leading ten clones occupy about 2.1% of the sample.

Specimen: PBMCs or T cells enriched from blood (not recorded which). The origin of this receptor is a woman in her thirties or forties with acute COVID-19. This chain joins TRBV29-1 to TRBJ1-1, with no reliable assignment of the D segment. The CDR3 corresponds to CSVLFRTAGAEAFF. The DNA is TGCAGCGTTCTATTCCGAACGGCCGGGGCTGAAGCTTTCTTT.